This T cell receptor beta chain was sequenced for a study of blood T cell repertoires in COVID-19. Study summary: Collection of acute and convalescent COVID-19 samples took place in the United States, Italy and Spain. PBMCs, B-cell-depleted T cells, or T cells provided the cDNA or gDNA that made up the material.

The CDR3 length is 13 residues. Germline-derived CDR1 and CDR2 are SQVTM and ANQGSEA. Trimming left V 2 bases short and J 1 base short, with 8 bases between. In the original processing: Reference gene primer amplification gave nucleated cell count estimates. Clones were read by immunoSEQ multiplex PCR, and TCRdb kept only the in-frame ones, dropping some. Clone size and V and J calls were adopted from that table, with D and trimming inferred from the DNA. This sample has fewer than 400,000 clones, with about 87% found just once. This sequence was found in a human donor in a cohort sampled during active COVID-19. The genes are TRBV29-1 and TRBJ1-1; D is uncertain. Material for sequencing was peripheral blood. The CDR3 bases are TGCAGCGTTGAACGTGGAGGGAACACTGAAGCTTTCTTT. Residues: CSVERGGNTEAFF.